A single sample gave rise to the 30 T cell receptor beta chains below, sequenced in a study of regulatory T cells in long-lasting Graves disease (dated by TCRdb to about 2021). Per the publication, the time point label means: newly diagnosed GD, antithyroid drugs for less than 3 months. RNA was extracted from PBMCs in TRIzol for both TCR sequencing and RNA sequencing. Receptor amplification or capture employed multiplex PCR. Sequencing relied on an Illumina HiSeq 4000. iRepertoire HTBI primers and Arm-PCR amplification of CDR3 regions were used to construct TCR beta libraries. Using fastp at Q25 and MiXCR, TCRdb reprocessed the public reads and kept productive beta chains. Records with the same CDR3 protein are collapsed into one entry carrying the most frequent genes and DNA. The sample table contains 420,000 or so distinct CDR3 sequences; only one count was recorded for less than 20% of them. The leading ten clones occupy about 25% of the sample.

This same sample was also part of a study on T cells in Graves' hyperthyroidism and ophthalmopathy.

Here the sequenced sample was peripheral blood mononuclear cells (PBMCs), taken at new diagnosis, from a patient treated with antithyroid drugs. The receptors were gathered from a young woman with Graves disease. Donor details come from another sample of the same person, matched by shared clones.

This clonotype was picked up many times. This chain connects TRBV24-1 to TRBJ1-2; D is possibly TRBD1 (6 bases). Per the germline V gene, CDR1 is KGHDR and CDR2 is SFDVKD. CDR3 size: 12 residues. Trimming took off 5 bases at V and 7 bases at J, with 10 bases between the two ends. The DNA of the CDR3 is TGTGCCACCAGTGCAGGGGCCGGTGGCTACACCTTC. Amino acid sequence: CATSAGAGGYTF.

This clonotype was counted ten times or more. V and J are TRBV3-1 and TRBJ1-1; D remains ambiguous. This CDR3 comprises 11 residues. The V end lost 3 bases, the J end lost 7 bases, and 6 bases lay between the germline ends. Germline-derived CDR1 and CDR2 are LGHDT and YNNKEL (reference sequence). This CDR3 is CASSQQLEAFF. The CDR3 nucleotides read TGTGCCAGCAGCCAGCAGCTTGAAGCTTTCTTT.

The chain uses TRBV19 and TRBJ2-1, with D perhaps matching TRBD1 or TRBD2 (5 bases each). Deletions cut 5 bases from V and 7 bases from J, with 18 bases between. Germline V lookup: CDR1 LNHDA, CDR2 SQIVND (reference sequence). This CDR3 comprises 15 residues. The CDR3 here is CASSGKRGTRNEQFF. CDR3 nucleotide sequence: TGTGCCAGTAGTGGAAAGAGGGGTACAAGAAATGAGCAGTTCTTC.

Of note for this clonotype: The junction and the germline gene differ at one end; a read error may be behind it. The chain joins TRBV5-1 to TRBJ1-2, with D unresolved. The CDR3 contains 14 residues. Germline assignment: CDR1 SGHRS and CDR2 YFSETQ. The CDR3 loop is CASSLFSRNYGYTF. CDR3 bases: TGTGCCAGCAGCTTGTTCTCGAGGAACTATGGCTACACCTTC.

This clonotype came up many times. At one end the junction does not follow the germline gene, possibly because of a read error. The chain has TRBV7-2 and TRBJ1-2, with a tentative D call TRBD1 (5 bases). Germline CDR1 reads SGHTA; CDR2 reads FQGNSA. The CDR3 has 13 amino acids. In DNA form, the CDR3 reads TGTGCCAGCAGCTTGTCGGGGGTCTATGGCTACGCCTTC. Its translation: CASSLSGVYGYAF. Together with reference TRBV7-2 and TRBJ1-2, the CDR3 gives the full variable domain: GAGVSQSPSNKVTEKGKDVELRCDPISGHTALYWYRQSLGQGLEFLIYFQGNSAPDKSGLPSDRFSAERTGGSVSTLTIQRTQQEDSAVYLCASSLSGVYGYAFGSGTRLTVV.

The rearrangement joins TRBV6-2 or TRBV6-3 to TRBJ1-5; no clear D. V was shortened by 2 bases and J by 6 bases, with 11 bases between the two germline ends. The CDR3 has 14 residues. From germline, CDR1 is MNHEY and CDR2 SVGEGT. CDR3 protein: CASSYESQSQPQHF. As DNA, the CDR3 is TGTGCCAGCAGTTACGAGTCACAGTCTCAGCCCCAGCATTTT.

This clonotype has only a few counts. The V call is TRBV12-3 or TRBV12-4, the J call TRBJ2-7; D is uncertain. This CDR3 has 14 residues. V gave up 3 bases and J gave up 2 bases, with 11 bases separating them. CDR3 DNA sequence: TGTGCCAGCAGTTTGCCAGGCCCTACCTACGAGCAGTACTTC. Translated: CASSLPGPTYEQYF.

This clonotype has only a few counts. This likely stems from a read error, as it lies one base from a far larger clone. The chain joins TRBV27 to TRBJ2-1; 7 bases fit TRBD1. The CDR3 spans 16 residues. V lost 5 bases to trimming and J lost 10 bases; unmatched junction nucleotides: 17. Looked up from germline, CDR1 is MNHEY and CDR2 is SMNVEV (reference sequence). CDR3 sequence reads: CASSPRGKTGEREQFF. The CDR3 nucleotides read TGTGCCAGCAGTCCTCGCGGCAAAACAGGGGAGCGCGAGCAGTTCTTC.

This chain links TRBV5-1 with TRBJ2-7; TRBD1 is a possible D gene (5 bases). Germline V gene lookup returns CDR1 SGHRS and CDR2 YFSETQ. The V end lost 2 bases, the J end lost 5 bases, and 11 bases lay between the germline ends. The CDR3 extends over 13 amino acids. This CDR3 is CASSLRTTHEQYF. CDR3 nucleotide sequence: TGCGCCAGCAGCTTACGGACAACCCACGAGCAGTACTTC.

There are many counts of this clonotype. The genes are TRBV7-2 and TRBJ2-1; D not certain. Trimming left V 2 bases short and J 0 bases short, with 14 bases between. Germline values: CDR1 SGHTA, CDR2 FQGNSA. The CDR3 consists of 17 residues. DNA of the CDR3: TGTGCCAGCAGCTTACGCGATCGAGAAAGCTCCTACAATGAGCAGTTCTTC. It translates to CASSLRDRESSYNEQFF.

In this sample, this clonotype turned up a few times. The chain combines TRBV20-1 with TRBJ2-1, with TRBD2 matching over 11 bases. In germline, CDR1 is DFQATT, CDR2 SNEGSKA (reference sequence). Trimming at V came to 6 bases and at J to 7 bases, leaving 8 bases not matched to a gene. This CDR3 has 14 residues. CDR3 amino acids: CSAVTSGTLNEQFF. CDR3 in DNA: TGCAGTGCCGTGACTAGCGGGACATTAAATGAGCAGTTCTTC.

This clonotype was detected many times. This sequence joins TRBV12-3 or TRBV12-4 and TRBJ2-2; D possibly uses TRBD1 or TRBD2 (5 bases each). The V end lost 6 bases, the J end lost 5 bases, and 13 bases lay between the germline ends. The CDR3 runs 14 residues. The CDR3 here is CASRYRDGTGELFF. The CDR3 DNA reads TGTGCCAGCAGGTACCGGGACGGAACCGGGGAGCTGTTTTTT.

The sample holds many counts of this clonotype. The CDR3 coding sequence is TGTGCCAGCAGCTTAGTTGGCGGGGACAGGGTTATTGAGTTCTTC. Amino acids: CASSLVGGDRVIEFF. V is TRBV7-2 and J is TRBJ2-1, with 9 bases that match TRBD1. CDR3 size: 15 residues. After removal of 1 base from V and 14 bases from J, the junction contained 12 bases not matched to a gene. The V gene's germline CDR1 is SGHTA and CDR2 FQGNSA.

This clonotype was seen many times. This chain connects TRBV28 to TRBJ1-2; TRBD1 might be the D (6 bases). CDR3 length equals 14 residues. Germline loops: CDR1 MDHEN, CDR2 SYDVKM. V lost 1 base and J lost 12, with 18 bases in between. The CDR3 nucleotides are TGTGCCAGCAGTTTATCCAGGGGACGGGTAGTAAACACCTTC. It encodes CASSLSRGRVVNTF.

This clonotype has just a few counts. The chain's CDR3 is CASSLVAGGFEQYF. Here the CDR3 DNA reads TGTGCCAGCAGTTTAGTAGCGGGAGGTTTCGAGCAGTACTTC. This chain links TRBV12-3 or TRBV12-4 with TRBJ2-7, with 10 bases identical to TRBD2. V gave up 1 base and J gave up 6 bases; unmatched junction bases: 3. The CDR3 has 14 residues.

This clonotype was picked up many times. The gene calls are TRBV2 and TRBJ2-1; 11 nucleotides line up with TRBD2. The CDR3 sequence is 16 residues long. CDR1 is SNHLY, CDR2 FYNNEI, per germline. V was pared by 6 bases and J by 3 bases, with 7 bases of the junction left unmatched. CDR3 nucleotide sequence: TGTGCCAGCAGCCCTCCGGGACTAGCGGACTACAATGAGCAGTTCTTC. It translates to CASSPPGLADYNEQFF.

The table lists this clonotype with many counts. This sequence joins TRBV28 and TRBJ2-3; 8 bases agree with TRBD1. There are 12 residues in the CDR3. V lost 8 bases to trimming and J lost 4 bases; unmatched junction nucleotides: 2. Germline values: CDR1 MDHEN, CDR2 SYDVKM. This chain's CDR3 is CASRTGPDTQYF. CDR3 in DNA: TGTGCCAGCCGGACAGGGCCAGATACGCAGTATTTT.

There are a few counts of this clonotype. V usage is TRBV4-1 and J usage is TRBJ2-3; 9 bases map to TRBD1. V trimming: 4 bases; J trimming: 5 bases; junction bases outside the gene matches: 7. Germline assignment: CDR1 MGHRA and CDR2 YSYEKL. This CDR3 comprises 15 residues. CDR3 nucleotides: TGCGCCAGCAGCCTACGGACAGGGGCGGGAGATACGCAGTATTTT. Its translation is CASSLRTGAGDTQYF.

This chain links TRBV19 with TRBJ1-2; no reliable D call. This CDR3 is built from 14 residues. CDR1 LNHDA and CDR2 SQIVND come from the germline V gene (reference sequence). V was clipped by 6 bases and J by 5 bases, with 16 bases between them. In DNA form, the CDR3 reads TGTGCCAGTAGATTCGGACGGGGTTGGTATGGCTACACCTTC. Residues: CASRFGRGWYGYTF.

This clonotype has only a few counts. The V gene is TRBV20-1, the J gene TRBJ1-2, with D tentatively TRBD1 (5 bases). Germline V CDR1 and CDR2: DFQATT, SNEGSKA (reference sequence). Trimming stripped 0 bases from V and 1 base from J, with 12 bases between. The CDR3 is 15 residues long. The CDR3 spells CSARDPRALNYGYTF. The CDR3 region has the DNA TGCAGTGCTAGAGATCCCAGGGCGCTTAACTATGGCTACACCTTC.

This clonotype was observed a handful of times. The V gene is TRBV4-1, the J gene TRBJ2-7, with 9 bases fitting TRBD2. Trimming at V came to 0 bases and at J to 6 bases, leaving 12 bases not matched to a gene. The CDR3 spans 17 residues. Germline V CDR1 and CDR2: MGHRA, YSYEKL. CDR3 region: CASSQDLRAGGLSEQYF. The DNA of the CDR3 is TGCGCCAGCAGCCAAGATCTCAGAGCGGGAGGTCTGAGCGAGCAGTACTTC.

Ten or more counts support this clonotype. The V call is TRBV20-1, the J call TRBJ1-1, with TRBD1 identical over 8 bases. V was clipped by 4 bases and J by 0 bases; unmatched bases: 7. Germline V gene lookup returns CDR1 DFQATT and CDR2 SNEGSKA (reference sequence). The CDR3 has 15 residues. The DNA of the CDR3 is TGCAGTGCTACCGACAGGGGAACTATGAACACTGAAGCTTTCTTT. Translated: CSATDRGTMNTEAFF.

This clonotype was found many times. The chain carries TRBV7-9 and TRBJ2-3; TRBD2 matches at 9 bases. The CDR3 covers 16 residues. V was clipped by 2 bases and J by 2 bases; unmatched bases: 5. Germline loops: CDR1 SEHNR, CDR2 FQNEAQ (reference sequence). The CDR3 region is CASSLFAGGFTDTQYF. Here the CDR3 DNA reads TGTGCCAGCAGCTTATTTGCGGGAGGGTTCACAGATACGCAGTATTTT. Full variable domain (rest looked up from reference TRBV7-9 and TRBJ2-3): DTGVSQNPRHKITKRGQNVTFRCDPISEHNRLYWYRQTLGQGPEFLTYFQNEAQLEKSRLLSDRFSAERPKGSFSTLEIQRTEQGDSAMYLCASSLFAGGFTDTQYFGPGTRLTVL.

The chain employs TRBV12-3 or TRBV12-4 and TRBJ2-1, with 7 bases matching TRBD2. The junction had 9 bases not matched to a gene; V was cut back by 6 bases and J by 4 bases. The CDR3 extends over 15 amino acids. CDR3 nucleotide sequence: TGTGCCAGCAGCCCCCGGAGCGGGGCTTACAATGAGCAGTTCTTC. It codes for CASSPRSGAYNEQFF.

This clonotype was seen at least ten times. The V and J genes are TRBV20-1 and TRBJ2-7, with 9 positions matching TRBD2. Germline CDR1 reads DFQATT; CDR2 reads SNEGSKA (reference sequence). CDR3 size: 14 residues. With 5 bases clipped from V and 3 bases from J, the junction kept 8 bases outside the gene matches. The CDR3 reads CSAQTSGALYEQYF. The CDR3 DNA reads as TGCAGTGCTCAGACTAGCGGCGCCCTCTACGAGCAGTACTTC.

The chain joins TRBV7-9 to TRBJ1-2; maybe TRBD1 (6 bases). V was cut by 8 bases and J by 0 bases, with 19 bases left in between. This CDR3 comprises 16 residues. The germline V gene encodes CDR1 SEHNR and CDR2 FQNEAQ (reference sequence). The CDR3 nucleotides read TGTGCCAGCCTAGACAGGAATCCTTCTGCTAACTATGGCTACACCTTC. It is translated as CASLDRNPSANYGYTF.

The V and J genes are TRBV27 and TRBJ2-7, with D perhaps matching TRBD2 (5 bases). The CDR3 runs 13 residues. Looked up from germline, CDR1 is MNHEY and CDR2 is SMNVEV (reference sequence). V lost 3 bases to trimming and J lost 1 base, with 7 bases between them. This CDR3 is CASSLRESYEQYF. In nucleotides, the CDR3 is TGTGCCAGCAGTTTGAGGGAGTCCTACGAGCAGTACTTC.

This clonotype came up a few times. A much larger clone is a single base away; this may be a read error. J is TRBJ2-7 and V is TRBV28, with D unresolved. The CDR3 spans 14 residues. CDR1 is MDHEN and CDR2 is SYDVKM in the germline V gene. The V and J ends lost 0 bases and 6 bases respectively, with 12 bases between them. The CDR3 DNA reads as TGTGCCAGCAGTTTATGGTCCAGAACCTGCGAGCAGTACTTC. This translates into CASSLWSRTCEQYF.

This rearrangement joins TRBV25-1 to TRBJ2-6; D unresolved. The V gene's germline CDR1 is MGHDK and CDR2 SYGVNS. The ends were cut back, 6 bases at V and 0 bases at J, with 6 bases in the middle. There are 14 residues in the CDR3. This chain's CDR3 is CASRAGSGANVLTF. CDR3 DNA sequence: TGTGCCAGCAGAGCAGGCTCTGGGGCCAACGTCCTGACTTTC.

This clonotype was counted a few times. The chain recombines TRBV18 with TRBJ1-3, with D maybe TRBD1 (5 bases). The V gene lost 6 bases and the J gene lost 0 bases, with 15 bases spanning the gap. In germline, CDR1 is KGHSH, CDR2 LQKENI. This CDR3 is built from 16 residues. The CDR3 loop reads CASSRQPTDSGNTIYF. The DNA of the CDR3 is TGTGCCAGCTCTAGACAACCGACAGACTCTGGAAACACCATATATTTT. The whole variable domain, filled in from reference TRBV18 and TRBJ1-3, reads NAGVMQNPRHLVRRRGQEARLRCSPMKGHSHVYWYRQLPEEGLKFMVYLQKENIIDESGMPKERFSAEFPKEGPSILRIQQVVRGDSAAYFCASSRQPTDSGNTIYFGEGSWLTVV.